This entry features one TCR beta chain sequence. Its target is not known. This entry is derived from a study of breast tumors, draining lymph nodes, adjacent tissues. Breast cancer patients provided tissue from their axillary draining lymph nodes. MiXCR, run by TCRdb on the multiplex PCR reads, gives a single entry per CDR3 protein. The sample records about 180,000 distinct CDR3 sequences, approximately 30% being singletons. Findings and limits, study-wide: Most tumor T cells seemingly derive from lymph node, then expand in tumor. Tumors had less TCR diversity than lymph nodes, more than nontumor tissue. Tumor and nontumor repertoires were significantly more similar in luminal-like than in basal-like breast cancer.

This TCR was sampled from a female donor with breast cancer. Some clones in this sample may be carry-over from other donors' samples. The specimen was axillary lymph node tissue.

DNA of the CDR3: TGTGCCAGCAGTTCGCGGGAGCTAGCCACAGATACGCAGTATTTT. It specifies CASSSRELATDTQYF. The chain joins TRBV27 to TRBJ2-3, with TRBD2 matching over 7 bases. The germline gives CDR1 MNHEY, CDR2 SMNVEV (reference sequence). The CDR3 is made up of 15 amino acids. V was clipped by 4 bases and J by 2 bases; unmatched bases: 6.